This passage covers 25 T cell receptor beta chains from one sample sequenced in a study of blood T cells in healthy people across ages. Primed by a sample-barcoded 5' primer and a J-beta primer mix, a second PCR proceeded for roughly 7 to 11 cycles. TCRdb fed the 5' RACE reads into MiXCR, producing one record per CDR3 protein. The table has hundreds of thousands of distinct CDR3 sequences, roughly two fifths seen once. Sequencing was performed on blood. These receptors came from an elderly man in good health.

The chain is built from TRBV7-2 and TRBJ2-5, with 9 nucleotides matching TRBD1. CDR1 is SGHTA, CDR2 FQGNSA, per germline. Trimming took 6 bases from V and 4 from J; bases not matched to a gene: 9. This CDR3 is built from 15 residues. CDR3 region: CASSKNRGLGETQYF. The CDR3 DNA is TGTGCCAGCAGTAAGAACAGGGGGCTGGGAGAGACCCAGTACTTC. Supplemented by reference TRBV7-2 and TRBJ2-5, the full variable domain reads GAGVSQSPSNKVTEKGKDVELRCDPISGHTALYWYRQSLGQGLEFLIYFQGNSAPDKSGLPSDRFSAERTGGSVSTLTIQRTQQEDSAVYLCASSKNRGLGETQYFGPGTRLLVL.

The chain joins TRBV5-5 to TRBJ1-4; a possible D gene is TRBD1 (5 bases). The CDR3 covers 14 residues. Germline values: CDR1 SGHKS, CDR2 YYEKEE (reference sequence). With 6 bases removed from V and 3 bases from J, the gap between germline ends came to 12 bases. CDR3 region: CASNSQVSNEKLFF. The CDR3, as DNA: TGTGCCAGCAATTCACAGGTTTCTAATGAAAAACTGTTTTTT.

CDR3 DNA: TGTGCCAACAGTTTCCCTCCGGGACGGGAAAACATTCAGTACTTC. Translating gives CANSFPPGRENIQYF. The chain couples TRBV7-2 to TRBJ2-4; the D call may be TRBD1 or TRBD2 (5 bases each). Trimming pared 10 bases from V and 5 bases from J, leaving 21 bases between. Germline assignment: CDR1 SGHTA and CDR2 FQGNSA. The CDR3 is 15 residues long.

This chain links TRBV5-8 with TRBJ2-7, with D possibly being TRBD1 (7 bases). CDR1 is SGHTS, CDR2 YDEGEE, per germline. The CDR3 totals 16 residues. V lost 4 bases and J lost 0, with 17 bases in between. In nucleotides, the CDR3 is TGTGCCAGCAGCGATCGCAGGGGGGTAGCCTCCTACGAGCAGTACTTC. This sequence encodes CASSDRRGVASYEQYF.

V is TRBV20-1 and J is TRBJ2-7; D perhaps matches TRBD2 (6 bases). CDR3 length: 13 amino acids. Germline V gene lookup returns CDR1 DFQATT and CDR2 SNEGSKA (reference sequence). Trimming took 3 bases from V and 5 from J, leaving 14 bases between them. The CDR3 loop reads CSARRGVRDEQYF. The CDR3, as DNA: TGCAGTGCTAGGCGGGGTGTTCGGGACGAGCAGTACTTC.

This chain joins TRBV7-2 and TRBJ2-2, with a weak D call TRBD2 (6 bases). The ends were cut back, 6 bases at V and 0 bases at J, with 14 bases in the middle. Germline loops: CDR1 SGHTA, CDR2 FQGNSA. The CDR3 runs to 16 residues. CDR3 sequence reads: CASSFIGGANTGELFF. CDR3 bases: TGTGCCAGCAGTTTTATTGGCGGGGCGAACACCGGGGAGCTGTTTTTT. The variable domain in full, completed from reference TRBV7-2 and TRBJ2-2, reads GAGVSQSPSNKVTEKGKDVELRCDPISGHTALYWYRQSLGQGLEFLIYFQGNSAPDKSGLPSDRFSAERTGGSVSTLTIQRTQQEDSAVYLCASSFIGGANTGELFFGEGSRLTVL.

The V gene is TRBV29-1, the J gene TRBJ2-1; perhaps TRBD2 as D (5 bases). The CDR3 totals 15 residues. The V end lost 4 bases, the J end lost 13 bases, and 26 bases lay between the germline ends. The V gene's germline CDR1 is SQVTM and CDR2 ANQGSEA. In DNA form, the CDR3 reads TGCAGCGTTGGATCAATCGGCGGACTTGTGGAGACCCAGTTCTTC. Protein sequence: CSVGSIGGLVETQFF.

The rearrangement joins TRBV6-2 or TRBV6-3 to TRBJ2-5; 8 bases line up with TRBD2. The J call may be faulty, since TRBJ2-7 better matches the DNA end. Germline values: CDR1 MNHEY, CDR2 SVGEGT. CDR3 length: 13 amino acids. CDR3 sequence (DNA): TGTGCCAGCAGCGGGGGGGAAGTTGGCGAGCAGTACTTC. It translates to CASSGGEVGEQYF.

The chain employs TRBV7-2 and TRBJ1-5; D not resolved. V was shortened by 2 bases and J by 2 bases, with 10 bases between the two germline ends. This CDR3 contains 15 residues. Germline assignment: CDR1 SGHTA and CDR2 FQGNSA. The CDR3 nucleotides are TGTGCCAGCAGCTTAAGGGATTCGGGCAATCAGCCCCAGCATTTT. Encoded protein: CASSLRDSGNQPQHF.

This chain connects TRBV4-3 to TRBJ2-7; D may be TRBD1 (5 bases). V gave up 3 bases and J gave up 6 bases, with 21 bases separating them. The CDR3 length is 16 residues. Germline assignment: CDR1 LGHNA and CDR2 YSLEER. The CDR3 DNA is TGCGCCAGCAGCCACCTCGCGGCAGGTCCTAGGGGCGAGCAGTACTTC. Translation: CASSHLAAGPRGEQYF.

V gene TRBV4-1 combines with J gene TRBJ2-1; 8 bases agree with TRBD1. The trim removed 5 bases at V and 6 bases at J, leaving 9 bases unmatched. The CDR3 length is 15 residues. Germline V CDR1 and CDR2: MGHRA, YSYEKL. CDR3 in amino acids: CASSTWQGAGNEQFF. CDR3 DNA: TGCGCCAGCAGCACCTGGCAGGGGGCGGGCAATGAGCAGTTCTTC.

This clonotype was counted only a few times. This sequence joins TRBV6-2 or TRBV6-3 and TRBJ2-5; 8 bases match TRBD1. CDR1 is MNHEY and CDR2 is SVGEGT in the germline V gene. The V and J ends lost 6 bases and 11 bases, in that order; junction bases with no gene match: 8. The CDR3 totals 12 residues. Here the CDR3 reads CASSRTGCEQYF. The DNA for the CDR3 is TGTGCCAGCAGCCGGACAGGGTGTGAGCAGTACTTC.

The chain joins TRBV6-2 or TRBV6-3 to TRBJ1-1; D gene ambiguous. The CDR3 has 11 amino acids. Per the germline V gene, CDR1 is MNHEY and CDR2 is SVGEGT. CDR3 DNA: TGTGAAACCCCCGGGAACACTGAAGCTTTCTTT. Protein: CETPGNTEAFF.

This clonotype occurred many times. The chain links TRBV11-2 to TRBJ2-3, with TRBD2 matching over 7 bases. Germline V CDR1 and CDR2: SGHAT, FQNNGV. The CDR3 runs 15 residues. V shed 6 bases and J 0 bases; nucleotides not matched to a gene: 6. The CDR3 loop reads CASRKTSRSTDTQYF. The CDR3 region has the DNA TGTGCCAGCAGGAAGACTAGCCGAAGCACAGATACGCAGTATTTT. Supplemented by reference TRBV11-2 and TRBJ2-3, the full variable domain reads EAGVAQSPRYKIIEKRQSVAFWCNPISGHATLYWYQQILGQGPKLLIQFQNNGVVDDSQLPKDRFSAERLKGVDSTLKIQPAKLEDSAVYLCASRKTSRSTDTQYFGPGTRLTVL.

The chain links TRBV5-1 to TRBJ2-5, with 11 bases identical to TRBD2. V lost 1 base and J lost 11; bases outside the gene matches: 13. The CDR3 loop spans 16 amino acids. The germline gives CDR1 SGHRS, CDR2 YFSETQ. This CDR3 reads CASSLSLAGEYNEQYF. The CDR3 coding sequence is TGCGCCAGCAGCTTGTCACTAGCGGGAGAATACAATGAGCAGTACTTC.

The sample holds many counts of this clonotype. The V call is TRBV6-5, the J call TRBJ1-2; the match to TRBD1 covers 11 bases. The CDR3 has 16 residues. V lost 2 bases and J lost 4; bases outside the gene matches: 6. The germline V gene encodes CDR1 MNHEY and CDR2 SVGAGI. This CDR3 reads CASSYIRTGGGYGYTF. CDR3 bases: TGTGCCAGCAGTTACATCAGGACAGGGGGCGGCTATGGCTACACCTTC.

This rearrangement joins TRBV20-1 to TRBJ2-1, with TRBD1 matching 10 bases. Germline loops: CDR1 DFQATT, CDR2 SNEGSKA (reference sequence). The CDR3 covers 15 residues. V shed 5 bases and J 7 bases; nucleotides not matched to a gene: 11. This CDR3 reads CSAVDRDRGTNEQFF. CDR3 DNA: TGCAGTGCTGTAGACCGGGACAGGGGAACAAATGAGCAGTTCTTC.

The rearrangement joins TRBV7-9 to TRBJ2-7; 7 bases are shared with TRBD1. V gave up 6 bases and J gave up 7 bases; unmatched junction bases: 15. The CDR3 length is 15 residues. Germline CDR1 and CDR2: SEHNR and FQNEAQ (reference sequence). In nucleotides, the CDR3 is TGTGCCAGCAGACCCAGCGCAGGACAGGTCGGGGAGCAGTACTTC. Translated, it gives CASRPSAGQVGEQYF.

Worth noting for this clonotype: The junction departs from germline at one end; a sequencing error may be responsible. V gene TRBV6-2 or TRBV6-3 combines with J gene TRBJ1-1, with D perhaps TRBD1 (5 bases). The length of the CDR3 is 15 residues. CDR1 MNHEY and CDR2 SVGEGT come from the germline V gene. This CDR3 is CTSSYSRTKNTEAFF. The CDR3 nucleotides are TGTACCAGCAGTTACTCCCGGACAAAGAACACTGAAGCTTTCTTT.

This clonotype was detected only a few times. The chain links TRBV6-1 to TRBJ2-7, with TRBD2 matching over 8 bases. The ends lost 7 bases at V and 7 bases at J; junction bases unmatched: 15. CDR1 is MNHNS, CDR2 SASEGT, per germline. This CDR3 has 15 amino acids. The CDR3 nucleotides are TGTGCCAGCACCAAACTAGCGGCCATAAACAATGAGCAGTACTTC. The encoded protein is CASTKLAAINNEQYF.

A word on this clonotype: A much more abundant neighbour one base away suggests this may be a read error. The J gene is TRBJ2-1, the V gene TRBV28; 7 bases are shared with TRBD2. Germline V gives CDR1 MDHEN, CDR2 SYDVKM. The CDR3 sequence is 14 residues long. The trim removed 8 bases at V and 5 bases at J, leaving 9 bases unmatched. CDR3 loop: CASGGDFANNEQFF. CDR3 DNA: TGTGCCAGCGGGGGGGACTTCGCAAACAATGAGCAGTTCTTC.

This clonotype was observed a few times. The chain combines TRBV12-3 or TRBV12-4 with TRBJ2-7; D possibly matches TRBD1 or TRBD2 (5 bases each). V was shortened by 7 bases and J by 3 bases, with 13 bases between the two germline ends. The CDR3 has 13 amino acids. The CDR3 DNA is TGTGCCAGCACTAAGGGGACGGACTACGAGCAGTACTTC. This encodes CASTKGTDYEQYF.

This chain connects TRBV3-1 to TRBJ2-7; unclear D gene. The J call may be in error: the DNA end matches TRBJ2-5 better. Looked up from germline, CDR1 is LGHDT and CDR2 is YNNKEL (reference sequence). The CDR3 has 14 amino acids. The CDR3 coding sequence is TGTGCCAGCAGCCCGTCTGATGGCTTAGAGACCCAGTACTTC. It is translated as CASSPSDGLETQYF.

The rearrangement joins TRBV5-6 to TRBJ2-7, with 10 bases identical to TRBD2. Germline lookup yields CDR1 SGHDT and CDR2 YYEEEE. The junction had 11 bases not matched to a gene; V was cut back by 4 bases and J by 7 bases. The CDR3 extends over 15 amino acids. The CDR3 DNA is TGTGCCAGCAGCACTGGACTAGCGGTCTACAATGAGCAGTACTTC. Translation: CASSTGLAVYNEQYF. Full variable domain (missing parts from reference TRBV5-6 and TRBJ2-7): DAGVTQSPTHLIKTRGQQVTLRCSPKSGHDTVSWYQQALGQGPQFIFQYYEEEERQRGNFPDRFSGHQFPNYSSELNVNALLLGDSALYLCASSTGLAVYNEQYFGPGTRLTVT.

The rearrangement joins TRBV10-3 to TRBJ2-1, with a possible D match to TRBD1 (5 bases). This CDR3 comprises 16 residues. The ends were cut back, 10 bases at V and 0 bases at J, with 19 bases in the middle. Germline V gene data show CDR1 as ENHRY and CDR2 as SYGVKD. This chain's CDR3 is CASTDGRGSSYNEQFF. The CDR3 coding sequence is TGTGCCAGCACTGACGGAAGGGGTAGCTCCTACAATGAGCAGTTCTTC.